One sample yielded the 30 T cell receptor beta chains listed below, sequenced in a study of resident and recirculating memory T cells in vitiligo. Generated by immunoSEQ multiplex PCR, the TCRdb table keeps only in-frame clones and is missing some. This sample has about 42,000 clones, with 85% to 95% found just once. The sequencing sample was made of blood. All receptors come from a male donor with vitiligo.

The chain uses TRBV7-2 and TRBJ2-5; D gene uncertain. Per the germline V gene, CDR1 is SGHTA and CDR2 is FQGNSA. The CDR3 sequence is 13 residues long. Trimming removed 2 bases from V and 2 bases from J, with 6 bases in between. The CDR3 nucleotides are TGTGCCAGCAGCTTATTCGGTCAAGAGACCCAGTACTTC. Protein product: CASSLFGQETQYF.

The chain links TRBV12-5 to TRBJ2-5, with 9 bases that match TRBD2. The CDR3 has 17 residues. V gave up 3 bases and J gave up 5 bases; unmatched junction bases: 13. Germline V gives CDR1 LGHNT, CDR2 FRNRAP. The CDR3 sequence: CASGFSPLAGVGETQYF. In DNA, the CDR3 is TGTGCTAGTGGTTTCTCACCATTAGCGGGGGTAGGGGAGACCCAGTACTTC.

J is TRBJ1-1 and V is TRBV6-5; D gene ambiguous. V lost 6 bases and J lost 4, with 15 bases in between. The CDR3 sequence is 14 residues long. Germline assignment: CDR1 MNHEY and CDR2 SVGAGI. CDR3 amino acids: CASRSWVEGTEAFF. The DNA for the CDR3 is TGTGCCAGCAGGTCCTGGGTGGAGGGCACTGAAGCTTTCTTT.

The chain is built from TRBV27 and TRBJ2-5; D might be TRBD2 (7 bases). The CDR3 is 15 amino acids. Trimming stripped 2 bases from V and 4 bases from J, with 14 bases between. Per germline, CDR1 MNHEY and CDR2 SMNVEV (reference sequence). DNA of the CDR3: TGTGCCAGCAGTTTAGGAGGGGGGGCCTCAGAGACCCAGTACTTC. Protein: CASSLGGGASETQYF.

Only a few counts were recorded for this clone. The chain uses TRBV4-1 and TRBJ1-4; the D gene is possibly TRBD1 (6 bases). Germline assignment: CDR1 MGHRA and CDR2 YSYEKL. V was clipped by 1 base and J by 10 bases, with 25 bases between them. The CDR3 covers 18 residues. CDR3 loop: CASSQAMGRGEGFGKLFF. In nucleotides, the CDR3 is TGCGCCAGCAGCCAAGCAATGGGCAGGGGTGAAGGTTTTGGAAAACTGTTTTTT.

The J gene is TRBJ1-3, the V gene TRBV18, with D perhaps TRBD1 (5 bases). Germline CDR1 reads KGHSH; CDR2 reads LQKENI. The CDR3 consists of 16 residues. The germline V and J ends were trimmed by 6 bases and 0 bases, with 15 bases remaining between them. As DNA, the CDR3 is TGTGCCAGCTCTCAGAACGGGGGAAGCTCTGGAAACACCATATATTTT. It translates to CASSQNGGSSGNTIYF.

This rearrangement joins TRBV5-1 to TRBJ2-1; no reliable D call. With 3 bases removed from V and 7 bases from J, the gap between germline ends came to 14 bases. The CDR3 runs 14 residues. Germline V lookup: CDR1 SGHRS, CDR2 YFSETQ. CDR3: CASSSLPGSNEQFF. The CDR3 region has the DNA TGCGCCAGCAGCTCCTTACCCGGGTCTAATGAGCAGTTCTTC.

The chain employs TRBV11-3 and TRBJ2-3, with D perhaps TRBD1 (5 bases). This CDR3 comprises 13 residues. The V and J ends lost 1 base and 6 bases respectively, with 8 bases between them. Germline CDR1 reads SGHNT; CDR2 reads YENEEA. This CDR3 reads CASSLGAGDTQYF. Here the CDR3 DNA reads TGTGCCAGCAGCTTAGGGGCAGGGGATACGCAGTATTTT.

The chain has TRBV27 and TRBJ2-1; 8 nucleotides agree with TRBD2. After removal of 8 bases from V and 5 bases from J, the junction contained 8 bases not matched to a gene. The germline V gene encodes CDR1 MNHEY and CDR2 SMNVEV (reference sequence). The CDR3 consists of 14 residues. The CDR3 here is CASSPSGGHNEQFF. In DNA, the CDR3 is TGTGCCAGCTCCCCCAGCGGGGGCCACAATGAGCAGTTCTTC.

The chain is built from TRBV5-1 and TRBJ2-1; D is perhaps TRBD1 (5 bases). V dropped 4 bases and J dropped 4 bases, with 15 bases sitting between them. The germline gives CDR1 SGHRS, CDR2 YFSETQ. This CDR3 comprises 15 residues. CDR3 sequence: CASSQVQSGYNEQFF. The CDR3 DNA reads TGCGCCAGCAGCCAGGTCCAATCAGGGTACAATGAGCAGTTCTTC.

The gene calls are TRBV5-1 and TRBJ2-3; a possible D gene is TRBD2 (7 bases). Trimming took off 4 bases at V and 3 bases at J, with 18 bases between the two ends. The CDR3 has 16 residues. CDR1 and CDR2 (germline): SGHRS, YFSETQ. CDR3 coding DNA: TGCGCCAGCAGCCCTATCCGGGGGGCCGGAACAGATACGCAGTATTTT. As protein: CASSPIRGAGTDTQYF.

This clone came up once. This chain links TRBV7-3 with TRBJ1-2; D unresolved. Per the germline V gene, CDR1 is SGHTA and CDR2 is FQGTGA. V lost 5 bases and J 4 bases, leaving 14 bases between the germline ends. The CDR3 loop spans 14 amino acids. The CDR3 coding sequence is TGTGCCAGCAGCCCAACGACGGGAGGCTATGGCTACACCTTC. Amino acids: CASSPTTGGYGYTF.

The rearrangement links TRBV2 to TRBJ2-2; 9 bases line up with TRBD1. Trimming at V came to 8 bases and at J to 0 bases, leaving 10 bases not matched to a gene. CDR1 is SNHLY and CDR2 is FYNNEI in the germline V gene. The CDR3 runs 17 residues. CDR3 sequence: CASSRDRVPANTGELFF. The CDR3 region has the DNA TGTGCCAGCTCAAGGGACAGGGTCCCCGCGAACACCGGGGAGCTGTTTTTT.

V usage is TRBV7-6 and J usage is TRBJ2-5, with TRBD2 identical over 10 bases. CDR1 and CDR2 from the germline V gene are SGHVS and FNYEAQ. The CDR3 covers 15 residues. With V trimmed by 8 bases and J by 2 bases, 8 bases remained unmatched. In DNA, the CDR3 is TGTGCCAGCCACCCGGGACTAGCGTATCAAGAGACCCAGTACTTC. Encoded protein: CASHPGLAYQETQYF.

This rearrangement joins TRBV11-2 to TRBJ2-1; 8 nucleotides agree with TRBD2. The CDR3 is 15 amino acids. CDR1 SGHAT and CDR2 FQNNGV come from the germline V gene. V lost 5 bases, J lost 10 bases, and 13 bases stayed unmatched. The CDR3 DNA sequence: TGTGCCAGCAGCCCCCAGAGTAGCGGGGTGGGGGAGCAGTTCTTC. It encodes CASSPQSSGVGEQFF.

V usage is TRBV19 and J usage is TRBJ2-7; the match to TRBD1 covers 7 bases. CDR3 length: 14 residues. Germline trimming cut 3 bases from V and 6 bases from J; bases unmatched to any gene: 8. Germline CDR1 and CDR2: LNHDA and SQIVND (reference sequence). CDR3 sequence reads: CASSITGTVAEQYF. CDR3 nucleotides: TGTGCCAGTAGTATCACCGGGACAGTCGCCGAGCAGTACTTC.

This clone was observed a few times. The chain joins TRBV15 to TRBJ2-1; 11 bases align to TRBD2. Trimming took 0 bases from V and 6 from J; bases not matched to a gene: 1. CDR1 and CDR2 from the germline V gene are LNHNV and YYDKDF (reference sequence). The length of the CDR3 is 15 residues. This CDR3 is CATSRDSGGANEQFF. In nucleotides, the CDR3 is TGTGCCACCAGCAGAGATAGCGGGGGGGCCAATGAGCAGTTCTTC.

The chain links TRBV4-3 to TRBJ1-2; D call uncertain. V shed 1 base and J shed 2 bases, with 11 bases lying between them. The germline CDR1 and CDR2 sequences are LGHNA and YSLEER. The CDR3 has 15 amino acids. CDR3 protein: CASSQVLDSNYGYTF. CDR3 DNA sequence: TGCGCCAGCAGCCAAGTTTTGGACTCCAACTATGGCTACACCTTC.

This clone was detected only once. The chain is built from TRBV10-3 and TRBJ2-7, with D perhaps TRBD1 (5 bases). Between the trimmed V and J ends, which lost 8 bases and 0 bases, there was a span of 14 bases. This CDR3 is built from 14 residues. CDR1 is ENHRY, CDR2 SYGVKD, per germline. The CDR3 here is CAIHDSRFSYEQYF. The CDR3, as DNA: TGTGCCATCCACGACAGCCGATTCTCCTACGAGCAGTACTTC.

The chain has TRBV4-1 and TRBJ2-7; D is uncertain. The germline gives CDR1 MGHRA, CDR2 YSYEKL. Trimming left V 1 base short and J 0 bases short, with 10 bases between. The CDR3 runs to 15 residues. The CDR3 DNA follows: TGCGCCAGCAGCCAAGGTACTACACGCTCCTACGAGCAGTACTTC. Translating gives CASSQGTTRSYEQYF.

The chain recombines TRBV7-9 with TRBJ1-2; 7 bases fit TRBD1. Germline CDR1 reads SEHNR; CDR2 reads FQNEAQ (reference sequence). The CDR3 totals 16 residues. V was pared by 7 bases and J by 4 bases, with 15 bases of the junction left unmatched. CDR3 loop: CASTWKGGTETYGYTF. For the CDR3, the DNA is TGTGCCAGCACCTGGAAAGGAGGGACAGAGACCTATGGCTACACCTTC.

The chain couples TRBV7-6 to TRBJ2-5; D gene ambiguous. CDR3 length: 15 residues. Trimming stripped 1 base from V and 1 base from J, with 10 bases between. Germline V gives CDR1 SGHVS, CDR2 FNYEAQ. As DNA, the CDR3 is TGTGCCAGCAGCTTAGGGGCGTCGGTCCAAGAGACCCAGTACTTC. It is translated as CASSLGASVQETQYF.

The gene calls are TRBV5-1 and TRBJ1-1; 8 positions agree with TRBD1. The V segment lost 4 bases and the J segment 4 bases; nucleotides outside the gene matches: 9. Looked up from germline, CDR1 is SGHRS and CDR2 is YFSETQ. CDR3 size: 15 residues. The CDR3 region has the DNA TGCGCCAGCAGCGAACAGGACAGGGAGGGCACTGAAGCTTTCTTT. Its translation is CASSEQDREGTEAFF.

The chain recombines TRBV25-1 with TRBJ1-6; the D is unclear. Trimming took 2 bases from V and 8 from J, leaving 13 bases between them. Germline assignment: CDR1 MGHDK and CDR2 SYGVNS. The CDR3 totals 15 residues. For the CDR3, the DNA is TGTGCCAGCAGTGAAGCGGAGGGAGGGTATTCACCCCTCCACTTT. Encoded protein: CASSEAEGGYSPLHF.

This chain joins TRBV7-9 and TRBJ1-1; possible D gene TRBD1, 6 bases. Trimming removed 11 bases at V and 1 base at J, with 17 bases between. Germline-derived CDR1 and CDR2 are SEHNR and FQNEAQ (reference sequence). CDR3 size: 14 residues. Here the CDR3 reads CAGGGGQPNTEAFF. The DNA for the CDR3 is TGTGCCGGAGGGGGGGGGCAGCCGAACACTGAAGCTTTCTTT.

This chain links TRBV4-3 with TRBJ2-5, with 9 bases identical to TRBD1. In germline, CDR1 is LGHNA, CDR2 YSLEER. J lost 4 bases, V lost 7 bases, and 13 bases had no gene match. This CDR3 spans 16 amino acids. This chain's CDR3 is CASTLDRGAFRETQYF. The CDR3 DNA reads TGCGCCAGCACCCTAGACAGGGGGGCGTTCCGAGAGACCCAGTACTTC.

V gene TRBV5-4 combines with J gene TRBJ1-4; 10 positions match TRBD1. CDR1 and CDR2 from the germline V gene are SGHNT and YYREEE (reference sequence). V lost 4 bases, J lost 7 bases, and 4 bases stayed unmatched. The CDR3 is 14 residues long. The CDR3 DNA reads TGTGCCAGCAGCCGGGGACAGGGGAGTGAAAAACTGTTTTTT. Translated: CASSRGQGSEKLFF.

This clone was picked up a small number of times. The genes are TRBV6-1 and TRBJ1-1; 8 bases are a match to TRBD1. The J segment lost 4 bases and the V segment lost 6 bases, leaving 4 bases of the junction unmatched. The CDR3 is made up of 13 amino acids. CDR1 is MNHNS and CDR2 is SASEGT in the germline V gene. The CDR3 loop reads CASRDRAITEAFF. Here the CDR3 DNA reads TGTGCCAGCAGGGACAGGGCCATCACTGAAGCTTTCTTT.

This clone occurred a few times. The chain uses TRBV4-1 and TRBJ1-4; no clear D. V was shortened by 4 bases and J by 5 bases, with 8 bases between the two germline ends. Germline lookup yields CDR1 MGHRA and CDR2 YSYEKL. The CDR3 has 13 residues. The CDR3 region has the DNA TGCGCCAGCAGCCTGGGCCTAAATGAAAAACTGTTTTTT. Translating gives CASSLGLNEKLFF.

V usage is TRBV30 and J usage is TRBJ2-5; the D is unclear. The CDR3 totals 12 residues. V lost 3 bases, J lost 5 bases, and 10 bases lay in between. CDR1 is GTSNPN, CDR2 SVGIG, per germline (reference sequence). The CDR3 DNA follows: TGTGCCTGGAGCGCTAGTCGGGAGACCCAGTACTTC. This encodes CAWSASRETQYF. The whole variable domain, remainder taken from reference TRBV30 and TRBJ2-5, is SQTIHQWPATLVQPVGSPLSLECTVEGTSNPNLYWYRQAAGRGLQLLFYSVGIGQISSEVPQNLSASRPQDRQFILSSKKLLLSDSGFYLCAWSASRETQYFGPGTRLLVL.